Each of the 14 T cell receptor beta chains below was sequenced from the same sample in a study of early T cells in non-severe SARS-CoV-2 infection. A single record per CDR3 protein comes from TCRdb applying MiXCR to the 5' RACE reads. The sample lists 75,000 to 80,000 distinct CDR3 sequences; around 16% were seen once. The sample taken for sequencing was whole blood. Every receptor here comes from an adult who was a healthcare worker with PCR-confirmed SARS-CoV-2 infection or an uninfected control (not recorded which).

There are a few counts of this clonotype. The chain recombines TRBV3-1 with TRBJ2-5; D might be TRBD1 (5 bases). Germline V CDR1 and CDR2: LGHDT, YNNKEL (reference sequence). CDR3 length equals 17 residues. V was clipped by 5 bases and J by 1 base, with 20 bases between them. CDR3 amino acids: CASSKGVQSAAQETQYF. The CDR3 coding sequence is TGTGCCAGCAGCAAAGGGGTCCAGTCTGCCGCCCAAGAGACCCAGTACTTC.

About this clonotype: A much larger clone differs from this one at a single base, so this may be a read error. V is TRBV6-2 or TRBV6-3 and J is TRBJ1-2, with TRBD1 matching over 9 bases. CDR1 MNHEY and CDR2 SVGEGT come from the germline V gene. The CDR3 has 13 amino acids. CDR3 coding DNA: TGTGCCAGCACTGGACAGGGGAACTATGACTACACCTTC. As protein: CASTGQGNYDYTF.

The chain is built from TRBV7-2 and TRBJ1-2; D is uncertain. V lost 1 base and J lost 6, with 15 bases in between. The germline V gene encodes CDR1 SGHTA and CDR2 FQGNSA. The CDR3 extends over 15 amino acids. The CDR3 loop reads CASSLVGRGVDGYTF. CDR3 nucleotide sequence: TGTGCCAGCAGCTTAGTTGGTCGGGGTGTGGATGGCTACACCTTC.

V and J are TRBV4-1 and TRBJ2-1; 7 nucleotides match TRBD2. V shed 1 base and J 2 bases; nucleotides not matched to a gene: 5. The length of the CDR3 is 16 residues. Germline values: CDR1 MGHRA, CDR2 YSYEKL. In DNA form, the CDR3 reads TGCGCCAGCAGCCAAGTGGGACGGGGGGCCTACAATGAGCAGTTCTTC. Its translation is CASSQVGRGAYNEQFF.

The chain couples TRBV28 to TRBJ2-7; 7 bases align to TRBD1. Per the germline V gene, CDR1 is MDHEN and CDR2 is SYDVKM. The V and J ends lost 4 bases and 1 base, in that order; junction bases with no gene match: 7. This CDR3 region has 15 residues. In DNA form, the CDR3 reads TGTGCCAGCAGTTCAGAGGGGACAGTTTCCTACGAGCAGTACTTC. This codes for CASSSEGTVSYEQYF. Full variable domain (remainder filled in from reference TRBV28 and TRBJ2-7): DVKVTQSSRYLVKRTGEKVFLECVQDMDHENMFWYRQDPGLGLRLIYFSYDVKMKEKGDIPEGYSVSREKKERFSLILESASTNQTSMYLCASSSEGTVSYEQYFGPGTRLTVT.

The table lists this clonotype with many counts. The CDR3 region is CASQRTGTISGANVLTF. The DNA of the CDR3 is TGTGCCAGCCAAAGGACAGGGACCATCTCTGGGGCCAACGTCCTGACTTTC. J is TRBJ2-6 and V is TRBV6-2 or TRBV6-3; 8 bases agree with TRBD1. CDR3 length equals 17 residues. V lost 8 bases to trimming and J lost 0 bases; unmatched junction nucleotides: 9. Germline-derived CDR1 and CDR2 are MNHEY and SVGEGT.

The rearrangement links TRBV24-1 to TRBJ2-1, with D tentatively TRBD1 (6 bases). The CDR3 has 16 residues. CDR1 KGHDR and CDR2 SFDVKD come from the germline V gene. The V end was cut by 3 bases, the J end by 3 bases, with 14 bases between. The CDR3 protein is CATSDAGTTIYNEQFF. The DNA of the CDR3 is TGTGCCACCAGTGATGCTGGGACAACTATCTACAATGAGCAGTTCTTC.

The chain carries TRBV11-2 and TRBJ2-7; 7 bases fit TRBD1. CDR1 SGHAT and CDR2 FQNNGV come from the germline V gene. The trim removed 5 bases at V and 0 bases at J, leaving 19 bases unmatched. The CDR3 loop spans 19 amino acids. In nucleotides, the CDR3 is TGTGCCAGCAGCAATGAACTTGGGGGTCGGGGACAGAGCTCCTACGAGCAGTACTTC. Protein sequence: CASSNELGGRGQSSYEQYF.

The table lists this clonotype with many counts. The chain has TRBV20-1 and TRBJ1-2, with D possibly matching TRBD1 (6 bases). The CDR3 extends over 14 amino acids. Germline V gives CDR1 DFQATT, CDR2 SNEGSKA (reference sequence). V shed 5 bases and J shed 0 bases, with 13 bases lying between them. The DNA for the CDR3 is TGCAGTGCTTCTCCGGGACATCCTAACTATGGCTACACCTTC. It codes for CSASPGHPNYGYTF.

There are many counts of this clonotype. The chain has TRBV30 and TRBJ2-3; D is possibly TRBD1 (6 bases). This CDR3 contains 14 residues. The germline gives CDR1 GTSNPN, CDR2 SVGIG (reference sequence). V was cut by 1 base and J by 1 base, with 9 bases left in between. CDR3 in DNA: TGTGCCTGGAGTGAGGGGGTCGGCACAGATACGCAGTATTTT. Protein product: CAWSEGVGTDTQYF.

The chain uses TRBV9 and TRBJ2-1, with a possible D match to TRBD1 (6 bases). This CDR3 comprises 14 residues. Germline-derived CDR1 and CDR2 are SGDLS and YYNGEE. Trimming took off 5 bases at V and 4 bases at J, with 13 bases between the two ends. CDR3 nucleotide sequence: TGTGCCAGCAGAAGCCGGGACACTTACAATGAGCAGTTCTTC. Translating gives CASRSRDTYNEQFF.

This clonotype was counted many times. This chain links TRBV30 with TRBJ2-3; tentatively, D is TRBD1 (5 bases). V lost 3 bases and J lost 2, with 15 bases in between. CDR1 is GTSNPN, CDR2 SVGIG, per germline (reference sequence). This CDR3 is 15 amino acids long. As DNA, the CDR3 is TGTGCCTGGAGGGCAGGGATTTCCAACACAGATACGCAGTATTTT. It encodes CAWRAGISNTDTQYF.

CDR3 loop: CSVVGSEQYF. CDR3 bases: TGCAGCGTTGTTGGGAGCGAGCAGTACTTC. The V gene is TRBV29-1, the J gene TRBJ2-7, with a tentative D call TRBD2 (5 bases). This CDR3 spans 10 amino acids. V was pared by 4 bases and J by 6 bases, with 7 bases between. Germline CDR1 SQVTM, CDR2 ANQGSEA.

This clonotype was observed a handful of times. The chain recombines TRBV6-2 or TRBV6-3 with TRBJ1-2; D gene uncertain. Trimming stripped 7 bases from V and 5 bases from J, with 20 bases between. Per germline, CDR1 MNHEY and CDR2 SVGEGT. The CDR3 totals 15 residues. The CDR3 DNA reads TGTGCCAGCAATACCTTGACACCCAGGATGTATGGCTACACCTTC. Encoded protein: CASNTLTPRMYGYTF.